This T cell receptor beta chain was sequenced during a study of T cells in Graves' hyperthyroidism and ophthalmopathy (dated by TCRdb to about 2019). Regarding the study in general: A discovery cohort of about 96 patients, roughly 40 with Graves' ophthalmopathy and more than 55 with stable Graves' hyperthyroidism, was used to find distinguishing TCR V-J signatures. An independent validation cohort of around 19 hyperthyroidism patients and 17 patients who later progressed to ophthalmopathy tested prospective prediction of ophthalmopathy. The approximately 100 discovery patients were divided at random into training and test sets in a 7:3 ratio. In six Graves' hyperthyroidism patients, the study also compared T-cell repertoires from thyroid tissue with T-cell repertoires from blood. Following sampling, methimazole starting at 30 mg daily was given to hyperthyroidism patients, and high-dose intravenous methylprednisolone was given to ophthalmopathy patients. According to the paper, TCR Vbeta CDR3 sequencing was carried out on 120 to 150 peripheral blood samples, which came from 40 to 45 ophthalmopathy, about 75 hyperthyroidism and approximately 17 progressor patients. The research as a whole found: No statistical method was used to set the sample size in advance, and investigators knew the group allocation. Ophthalmopathy was separated from stable hyperthyroidism by a 13 V-J signature model, with 87.88% sensitivity and 81% to 83% specificity obtained in cross-validation and 80%/75% obtained in testing. Most expanded thyroid clonotypes (frequency above 0.001) were also detected in blood, a finding suggesting that blood repertoires may reflect thyroid immune responses. In validation, progression to ophthalmopathy was predicted by the model with 70.59% sensitivity and just over 72% specificity, a median of 6.5 months before onset.

The CDR3, from cysteine to phenylalanine, totals 13 residues. The only DNA kept is the CDR3, 39 bases in frame from the first base. Trimming removed 5 bases from V and 2 bases from J; the gene matches leave 3 bases unexplained. This clonotype has at least ten counts. Its antigen is not yet known. Nothing much larger sits one base from this clone, and base qualities are not available. TCR beta CDR3 regions were amplified from RNA transcripts. A first-round RT-PCR of the TCR CDR3 used the HTBI primer set with the Qiagen OneStep RT-PCR kit. The libraries were constructed in a second round of multiplex PCR and then size-selected and purified. The libraries were sequenced on an Illumina HiSeq2000 using paired-end 100 bp reads. From the authors' description of their analysis: SOAPnuke was used to process the raw data, with reads discarded if the reads contained adapters or uncalled bases, had a mean Phred below 15, or lacked an exact constant-primer or identifier match. High-quality paired reads were merged with COPE v1.2.5, and unique nucleotide sequences were defined as clonotypes. MiTCR v1.1 was used to align the clonotypes against IMGT TRBV, TRBD and TRBJ reference segments. The analysis was restricted to V-J combinations with a frequency above 0.0001, which together covered 99% to 99.2% of the repertoires. A TCS score was defined as the ratio between F50 (clonal expansion) and ExV (chaos), using BLOSUM62-based TCRdist between CDR3 peptides within each V-J. Welch's t-statistics and random forest reduced 514 V-J features to about 12, which were used in a naive Bayes classifier (R e1071). The Morisita-Horn index was used to measure how similar the thyroid and blood repertoires were. In-frame beta chains were kept once TCRdb had trimmed the public reads at Q25 with fastp and called clones with MiXCR. Entries are consolidated by CDR3 protein sequence, retaining the most common genes and DNA. These V and J calls originate from TCRdb's pipeline instead of the authors' own analysis. The sample table lists roughly 570,000 distinct CDR3 sequences, roughly 50% of them with a count of one. The top ten hold around 20% of the sample.

Exclusion was applied to patients with uncontrolled infections, other autoimmune diseases, pregnancy or lactation. Clinical symptoms, serum thyroxine and TRAb, thyroid ultrasound, and orbital computed tomography formed the basis for the diagnoses. Total RNA was extracted using Trizol reagent, and RNA quality was assessed on an Agilent 2100 Bioanalyzer. The sequence is built from TRBV12-3 or TRBV12-4 and TRBJ2-7, with 7 bases in between that match TRBD1. This clonotype originated in an adult woman with Graves' disease, either hyperthyroidism or ophthalmopathy (not recorded which). Input material: peripheral blood or thyroid tissue (not recorded which). The DNA is TGTGCCAGCAGTATGGGACAGCCCTACGAGCAGTACTTC. Translation gives CASSMGQPYEQYF.